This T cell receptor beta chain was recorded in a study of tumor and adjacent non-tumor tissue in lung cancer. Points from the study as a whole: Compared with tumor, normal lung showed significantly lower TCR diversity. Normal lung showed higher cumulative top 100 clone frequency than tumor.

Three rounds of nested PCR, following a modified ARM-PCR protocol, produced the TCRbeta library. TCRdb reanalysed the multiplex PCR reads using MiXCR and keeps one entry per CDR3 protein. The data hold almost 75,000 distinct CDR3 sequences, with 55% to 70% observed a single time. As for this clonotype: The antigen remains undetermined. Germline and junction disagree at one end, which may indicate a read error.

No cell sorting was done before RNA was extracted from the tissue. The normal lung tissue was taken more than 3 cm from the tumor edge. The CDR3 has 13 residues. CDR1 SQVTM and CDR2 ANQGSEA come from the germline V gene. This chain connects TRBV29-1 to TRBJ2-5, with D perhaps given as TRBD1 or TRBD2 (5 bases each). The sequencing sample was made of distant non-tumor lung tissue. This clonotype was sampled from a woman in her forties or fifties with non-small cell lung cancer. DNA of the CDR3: TGCTGCGTTGTCCGGGACGCACAAGAGACCCAGTACTTC. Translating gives CCVVRDAQETQYF.